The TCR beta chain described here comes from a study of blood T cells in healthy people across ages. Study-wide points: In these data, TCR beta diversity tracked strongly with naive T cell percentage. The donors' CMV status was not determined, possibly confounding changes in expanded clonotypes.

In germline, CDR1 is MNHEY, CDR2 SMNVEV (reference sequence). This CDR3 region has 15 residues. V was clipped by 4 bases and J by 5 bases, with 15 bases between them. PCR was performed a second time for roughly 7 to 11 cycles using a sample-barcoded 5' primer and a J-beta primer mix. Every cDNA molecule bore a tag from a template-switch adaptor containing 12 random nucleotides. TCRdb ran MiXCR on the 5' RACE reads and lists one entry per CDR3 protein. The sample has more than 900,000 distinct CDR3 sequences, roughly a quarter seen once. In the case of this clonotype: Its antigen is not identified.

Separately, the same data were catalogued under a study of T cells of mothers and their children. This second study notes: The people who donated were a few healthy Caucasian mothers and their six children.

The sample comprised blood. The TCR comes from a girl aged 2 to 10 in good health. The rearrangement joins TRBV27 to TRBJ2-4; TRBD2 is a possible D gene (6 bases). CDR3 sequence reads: CASSSLAPGENIQYF. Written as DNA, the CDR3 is TGTGCCAGCAGTTCTTTGGCCCCGGGAGAAAACATTCAGTACTTC.